Listed here is a single T cell receptor beta chain. CDR1 and CDR2 (germline): KGHSH, LQKENI. CDR3 size: 12 residues. Trimming shortened V by 3 bases and J by 6 bases, and 8 bases separated the two germline ends. The sample is drawn from a study of OX40 agonist ivuxolimab in advanced cancers. Profiled with immunoSEQ multiplex PCR; TCRdb holds only in-frame clones, not every one. Of about 85,000 clones listed, around 86% were seen once; the top ten hold 0.32%. The material sequenced was CD4+ or CD8+ T cells sorted from blood, taken in a trial of the OX40 agonist ivuxolimab. V gene TRBV18 combines with J gene TRBJ1-2; D is perhaps TRBD1 (5 bases). The sequence derives from an adult with an advanced solid tumor such as melanoma, head and neck, liver or kidney cancer. CDR3 bases: TGTGCCAGCTCACCGACGACAGATGGCTACACCTTC. Its protein product is CASSPTTDGYTF.